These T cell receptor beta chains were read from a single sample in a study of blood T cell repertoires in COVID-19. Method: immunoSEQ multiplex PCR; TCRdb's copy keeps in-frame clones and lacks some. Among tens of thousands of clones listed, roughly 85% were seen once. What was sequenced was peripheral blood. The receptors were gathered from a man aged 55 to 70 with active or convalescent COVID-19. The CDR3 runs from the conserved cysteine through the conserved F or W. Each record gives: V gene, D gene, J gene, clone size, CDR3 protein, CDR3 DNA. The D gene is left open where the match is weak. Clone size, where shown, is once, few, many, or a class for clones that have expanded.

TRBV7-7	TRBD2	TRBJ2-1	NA	CASSSGLAVNNEQFF	TGTGCCAGCAGCTCGGGACTAGCGGTTAACAATGAGCAGTTCTTC
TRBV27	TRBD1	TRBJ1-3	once	CASSLQGVYGNTIYF	TGTGCCAGCAGTTTACAGGGGGTCTATGGAAACACCATATATTTT
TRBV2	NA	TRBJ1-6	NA	CASTETWGESPLHF	TGTGCCAGCACCGAGACTTGGGGAGAGTCACCCCTCCACTTT
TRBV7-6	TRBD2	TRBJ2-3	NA	CASSFVAGGPDTQYF	TGTGCCAGCAGCTTCGTAGCGGGGGGCCCAGATACGCAGTATTTT
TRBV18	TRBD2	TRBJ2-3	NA	CASSPRGTSGITSTDTQYF	TGTGCCAGCTCACCAAGGGGGACTAGCGGGATTACTAGCACAGATACGCAGTATTTT
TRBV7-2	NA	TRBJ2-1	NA	CASSLYYNEQFF	TGTGCCAGCAGCTTATACTACAATGAGCAGTTCTTC
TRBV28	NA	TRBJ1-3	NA	CASSLGGSGNTIYF	TGTGCCAGCAGTTTGGGGGGTTCTGGAAACACCATATATTTT
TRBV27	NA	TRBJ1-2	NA	CASSLGGGDGYTF	TGTGCCAGCAGCCTCGGGGGGGGCGATGGCTACACCTTC
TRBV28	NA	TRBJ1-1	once	CASSLLRGRTEAFF	TGTGCCAGCAGTTTATTACGGGGGAGGACTGAAGCTTTCTTT
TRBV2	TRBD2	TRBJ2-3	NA	CACMGGTDTQYF	TGTGCCTGTATGGGGGGGACAGATACGCAGTATTTT
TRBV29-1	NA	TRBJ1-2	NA	CSVDVGPPGYTF	TGCAGCGTTGATGTGGGGCCCCCTGGCTACACCTTC
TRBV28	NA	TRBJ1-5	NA	CAGRGVLSNQPQHF	TGTGCCGGCCGGGGGGTTTTGAGCAATCAGCCCCAGCATTTT
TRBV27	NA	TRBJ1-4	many	CASRRISGRSEKLFF	TGTGCCAGCAGGAGGATCAGTGGAAGGAGTGAAAAACTGTTTTTT
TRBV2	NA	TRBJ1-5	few	CASRELSMDQPQHF	TGTGCCAGCAGAGAACTGAGTATGGATCAGCCCCAGCATTTT
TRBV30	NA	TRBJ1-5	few	CAWSASRSGILSNQPQHF	TGTGCCTGGAGTGCCTCCCGATCAGGGATCCTTAGCAATCAGCCCCAGCATTTT
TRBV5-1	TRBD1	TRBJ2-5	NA	CASSLRGQEETQYF	TGCGCCAGCAGCTTGAGGGGACAGGAAGAGACCCAGTACTTC
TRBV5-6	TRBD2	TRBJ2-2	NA	CASSKGTTTGELFF	TGTGCCAGCAGCAAGGGGACTACCACCGGGGAGCTGTTTTTT
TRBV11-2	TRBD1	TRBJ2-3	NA	CASSIQDREDTQYF	TGTGCCAGCAGCATTCAGGACAGGGAAGATACGCAGTATTTT
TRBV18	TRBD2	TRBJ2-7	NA	CASSPSNTGTREQYF	TGTGCCAGCTCACCGTCCAACACAGGGACTAGGGAGCAGTACTTC
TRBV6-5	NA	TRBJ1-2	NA	CASSRGGHGYTF	TGTGCCAGCAGCCGCGGAGGACATGGCTACACCTTC
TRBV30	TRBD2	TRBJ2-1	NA	CAWNSGGDLTYNEQFF	TGTGCCTGGAATAGCGGGGGCGACCTCACCTACAATGAGCAGTTCTTC
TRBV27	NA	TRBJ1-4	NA	CASSSDSRFGEKLFF	TGTGCCAGCAGTTCCGACAGCCGCTTTGGGGAAAAACTGTTTTTT
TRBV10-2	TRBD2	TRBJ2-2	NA	CASASGTSESNTGELFF	TGCGCCAGCGCCTCCGGGACTAGTGAGTCGAACACCGGGGAGCTGTTTTTT
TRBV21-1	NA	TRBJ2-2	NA	CASSKGGESTGELFF	TGTGCCAGCAGCAAAGGGGGCGAGAGTACCGGGGAGCTGTTTTTT
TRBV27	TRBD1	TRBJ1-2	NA	CASSFFRGVYGYTF	TGTGCCAGCAGTTTCTTCAGGGGGGTCTATGGCTACACCTTC
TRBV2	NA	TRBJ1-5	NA	CASSEIEVYQPQHF	TGTGCCAGCAGTGAAATTGAGGTTTATCAGCCCCAGCATTTT
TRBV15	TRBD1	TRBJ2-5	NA	CATSRDRGTQETQYF	TGTGCCACCAGCAGGGACAGGGGGACCCAAGAGACCCAGTACTTC
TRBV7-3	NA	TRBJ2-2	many	CASSLEGLRELNTGELFF	TGTGCCAGCAGCTTAGAAGGCCTCAGGGAACTGAACACCGGGGAGCTGTTTTTT
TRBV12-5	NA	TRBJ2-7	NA	CASGLDQGEQYF	TGTGCTAGTGGTTTGGACCAGGGCGAGCAGTACTTC
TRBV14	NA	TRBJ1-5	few	CASSQTQGEPQHF	TGTGCCAGCAGCCAGACACAGGGAGAGCCCCAGCATTTT
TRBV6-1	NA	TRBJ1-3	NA	CASSEGGENTIYF	TGTGCCAGCAGTGAAGGCGGGGAAAACACCATATATTTT
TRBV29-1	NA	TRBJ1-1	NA	CSVEDGLMNTEAFF	TGCAGCGTTGAAGATGGCCTCATGAACACTGAAGCTTTCTTT
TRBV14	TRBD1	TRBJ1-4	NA	CASSREGQGREKLFF	TGTGCCAGCAGCCGGGAGGGACAGGGGCGTGAAAAACTGTTTTTT
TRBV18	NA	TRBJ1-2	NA	CASSPPGVSYGYTF	TGTGCCAGCTCACCACCAGGAGTGTCCTATGGCTACACCTTC
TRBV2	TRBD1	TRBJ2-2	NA	CASRRTGGTGELFF	TGTGCCAGCAGACGGACAGGGGGGACCGGGGAGCTGTTTTTT
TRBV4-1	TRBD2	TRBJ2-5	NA	CASSQLAGGPQTQYF	TGCGCCAGCAGCCAACTAGCGGGGGGGCCACAGACCCAGTACTTC
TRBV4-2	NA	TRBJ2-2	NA	CASAVLRTGELFF	TGTGCCAGCGCCGTACTCCGCACCGGGGAGCTGTTTTTT
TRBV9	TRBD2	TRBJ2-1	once	CASSDLSGGHYNEQFF	TGTGCCAGCAGCGATCTTAGCGGGGGGCATTACAATGAGCAGTTCTTC
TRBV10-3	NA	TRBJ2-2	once	CAISAQTFSGELFF	TGTGCCATCAGTGCGCAAACTTTCTCCGGGGAGCTGTTTTTT
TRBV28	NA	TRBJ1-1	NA	CASSLGREIEAFF	TGTGCCAGCAGTCTCGGAAGGGAGATTGAAGCTTTCTTT
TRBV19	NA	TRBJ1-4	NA	CASSTAGNEKLFF	TGTGCCAGTAGTACGGCGGGGAATGAAAAACTGTTTTTT
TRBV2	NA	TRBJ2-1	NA	CASSAYNEQFF	TGTGCCAGCAGTGCTTACAATGAGCAGTTCTTC
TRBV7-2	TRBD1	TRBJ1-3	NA	CASTLPGTVSGNTIYF	TGTGCCAGCACCCTCCCGGGGACAGTCTCTGGAAACACCATATATTTT
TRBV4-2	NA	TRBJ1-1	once	CASSQATQVEAFF	TGTGCCAGCAGCCAAGCTACACAGGTTGAAGCTTTCTTT
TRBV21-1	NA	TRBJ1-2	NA	CASSETGDGYTF	TGTGCCAGCAGCGAGACAGGTGATGGCTACACCTTC